This T cell receptor (beta chain) was recovered during a study of T cell changes during pregnancy in multiple sclerosis. The assay was immunoSEQ multiplex PCR, and TCRdb's table has in-frame clones only and misses some. The sample records tens of thousands of clones, just under 95% being singletons. The CDR3 loop spans 13 amino acids. Looked up from germline, CDR1 is LGHNA and CDR2 is YSLEER. V dropped 1 base and J dropped 8 bases, with 11 bases sitting between them. V and J are TRBV4-3 and TRBJ1-1; D is unresolved. The receptor was derived from a female donor with multiple sclerosis, enrolled in a pregnancy study. The specimen was peripheral blood, collected in the second trimester of pregnancy. The CDR3 region has the DNA TGCGCCAGCAGCCAAGTTGCATTCGGGGAAGCTTTCTTT. Encoded protein: CASSQVAFGEAFF.